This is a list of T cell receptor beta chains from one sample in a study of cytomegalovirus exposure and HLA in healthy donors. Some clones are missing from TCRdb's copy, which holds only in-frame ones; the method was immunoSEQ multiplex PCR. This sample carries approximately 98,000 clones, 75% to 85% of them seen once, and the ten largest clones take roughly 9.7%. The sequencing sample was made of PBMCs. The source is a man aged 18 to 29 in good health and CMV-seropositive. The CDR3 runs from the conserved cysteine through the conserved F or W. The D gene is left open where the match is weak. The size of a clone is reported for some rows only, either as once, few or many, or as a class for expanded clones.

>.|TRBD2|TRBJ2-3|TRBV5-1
TGCGCCAGCAGCCTCGGCTGGGCTAGCGGGGCTACAGATACGCAGTATTTT
CASSLGWASGATDTQYF
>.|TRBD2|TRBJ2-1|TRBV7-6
TGTGCCAGCAGCTCAACTAGCGGGGGGGCTTACAATGAGCAGTTCTTC
CASSSTSGGAYNEQFF
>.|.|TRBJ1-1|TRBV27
TGTGCCAGCAGTTCCGGGGGGGCTGAAGCTTTCTTT
CASSSGGAEAFF
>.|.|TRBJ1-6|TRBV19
TGTGCCACCAGGGATATCTATAATTCACCCCTCCACTTT
CATRDIYNSPLHF
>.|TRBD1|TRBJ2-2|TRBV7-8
TGTGCCAGCAGCTGGGACAGGTACACCGGGGAGCTGTTTTTT
CASSWDRYTGELFF
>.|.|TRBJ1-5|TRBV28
TGTGCCAGCAGTTTGGCCCCACGGTCCATAAGCGGCAATCAGCCCCAGCATTTT
CASSLAPRSISGNQPQHF
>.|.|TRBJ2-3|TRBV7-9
TGTGCCAGCAGCTTAGGGGACACAAGCACAGATACGCAGTATTTT
CASSLGDTSTDTQYF
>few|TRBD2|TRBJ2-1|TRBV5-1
TGCGCCAGCAACCTAGCGGGGGTGTCCTACAATGAGCAGTTCTTC
CASNLAGVSYNEQFF
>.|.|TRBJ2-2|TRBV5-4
TGTGCCAGCAGCTGGATCAGGGAACCCGGGGAGCTGTTTTTT
CASSWIREPGELFF
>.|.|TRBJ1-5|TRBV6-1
TGTGCCAGCAGTGAAGGGGGGGTCCAGCCCCAGCATTTT
CASSEGGVQPQHF
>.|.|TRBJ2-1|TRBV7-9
TGTGCCAGCAGCTTCCCTCTGTTCTTC
CASSFPLFF
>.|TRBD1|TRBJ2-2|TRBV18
TGTGCCAGCTCACCGGTCGGACAGGGGGCCCACACCGGGGAGCTGTTTTTT
CASSPVGQGAHTGELFF
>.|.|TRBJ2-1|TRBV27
TGTGCCAGCACTGGCCTCACTCCGTACAGCTCCTACAATGAGCAGTTCTTC
CASTGLTPYSSYNEQFF
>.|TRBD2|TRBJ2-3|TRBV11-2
TGTGCCAGCACCCCTGGAAGCGGGGGAAATACGCAGTATTTT
CASTPGSGGNTQYF
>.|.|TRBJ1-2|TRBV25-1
TGTGCCAGCAGTGTAGGGGGGGACTATGGCTACACCTTC
CASSVGGDYGYTF
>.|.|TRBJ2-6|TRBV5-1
TGCGCCAGCAGCCCTGGACTCAAGGCCTCCCTCACTGGGGCCAACGTCCTGACTTTC
CASSPGLKASLTGANVLTF
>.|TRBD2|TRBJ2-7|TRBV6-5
TGTGCCAGCACGTCGAGCGGGGGGGCGTCACGCGAGCAGTACTTC
CASTSSGGASREQYF
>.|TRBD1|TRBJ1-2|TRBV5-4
TGTGCCAGCAGGGAGGGGACAGGGGGCCCCAACTATGGCTACACCTTC
CASREGTGGPNYGYTF
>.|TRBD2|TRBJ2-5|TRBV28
TGTGCCAGCAGTCTACTAGCGGGGGCCACACTCCTCCCGGAGACCCAGTACTTC
CASSLLAGATLLPETQYF
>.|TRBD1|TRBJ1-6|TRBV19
TGTGCCAGTAGGGGAACAGGGGTCGGGAATAATTCACCCCTCCACTTT
CASRGTGVGNNSPLHF
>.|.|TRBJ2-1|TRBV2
TGTGCCATAGCTAGCTATGAGCAGTTCTTC
CAIASYEQFF
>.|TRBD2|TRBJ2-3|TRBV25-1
TGTGCCAGCAGTGCCATCGGGACTAGCGGGGATGATACGCAGTATTTT
CASSAIGTSGDDTQYF
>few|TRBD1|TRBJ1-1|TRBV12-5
TGTGCTAGTGGTTTGGGAGGACAGGGCGGTACTGAAGCTTTCTTT
CASGLGGQGGTEAFF
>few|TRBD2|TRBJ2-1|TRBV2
TGTGCCAGCAGGGGACTAGCGGGGGGTTTGGAGCAGTTCTTC
CASRGLAGGLEQFF
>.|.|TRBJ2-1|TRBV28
TGTGCCAGCAGGGACGGACAGAGCTCCTACAATGAGCAGTTCTTC
CASRDGQSSYNEQFF
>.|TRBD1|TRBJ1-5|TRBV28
TGTGCCAGCAGGGGAGGGGGGACAGGGGGTCAGCCCCAGCATTTT
CASRGGGTGGQPQHF
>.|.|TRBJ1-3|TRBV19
TGTGCCAGTAGTATCGTAGCCTGGGAGAGCTCTGGAAACACCATATATTTT
CASSIVAWESSGNTIYF
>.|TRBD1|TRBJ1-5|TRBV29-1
TGCAGCGTTGGGGACAGGGGGGGTAGCAATCAGCCCCAGCATTTT
CSVGDRGGSNQPQHF
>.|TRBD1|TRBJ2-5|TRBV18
TGTGCCAGCTCACCATACCTGGGACAGGGGTTTGAGACCCAGTACTTC
CASSPYLGQGFETQYF
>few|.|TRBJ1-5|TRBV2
TGTGCCAGCAGTGGTCCTAGCAGGAATCAGCCCCAGCATTTT
CASSGPSRNQPQHF
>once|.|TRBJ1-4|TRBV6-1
TGTGCCAGCAGTCGCCTCGGAGGGTTGGGTGAAAAACTGTTTTTT
CASSRLGGLGEKLFF
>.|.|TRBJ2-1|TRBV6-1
TGTGCCAGCAGTGCGGAGGGTTACGCAGGTGAGCAGTTCTTC
CASSAEGYAGEQFF
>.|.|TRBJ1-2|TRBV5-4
TGTGCCAGCAGCCCAAGACAAGACAGGCGATATGGCTACACCTTC
CASSPRQDRRYGYTF
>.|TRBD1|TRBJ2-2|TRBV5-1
TGCGCCAGCACTGGTTGGATAGCCGGGACAGGAAACGCCGGGGAGCTGTTTTTT
CASTGWIAGTGNAGELFF
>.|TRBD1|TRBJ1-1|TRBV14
TGTGCCAGCAGCCAACTTGGCAGGGGGCGAGCTGAAGCTTTCTTT
CASSQLGRGRAEAFF
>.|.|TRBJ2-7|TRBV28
TGTGCCAGCAGTTTTTCTGGCCTCATCGAGCAGTACTTC
CASSFSGLIEQYF
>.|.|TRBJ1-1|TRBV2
TGTGCCAGCAGGGAGGGACGGACGCCGAACACTGAAGCTTTCTTT
CASREGRTPNTEAFF
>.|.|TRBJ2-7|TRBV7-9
TGTGCCAGCAGCATCTCATGGGCCGGCGAGCAGTACTTC
CASSISWAGEQYF
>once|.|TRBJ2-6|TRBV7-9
TGTTCCAGCTCCCCAGGGGCCAACGTCCTGACTTTC
CSSSPGANVLTF
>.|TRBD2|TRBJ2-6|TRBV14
TGTGCCAGCAGCGATGGAGGTGGTGGGACTACTGGGGCCAACGTCCTGACTTTC
CASSDGGGGTTGANVLTF
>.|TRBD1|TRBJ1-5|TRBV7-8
TGTGCCAGCAGCTTAGCAGGGGGCAGCAATCAGCCCCAGCATTTT
CASSLAGGSNQPQHF
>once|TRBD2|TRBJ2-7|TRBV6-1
TGTGCCAGCAGTGCTTTAGCGGGGGAAGCCTACGAGCAGTACTTC
CASSALAGEAYEQYF
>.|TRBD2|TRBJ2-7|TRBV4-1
TGCGCCAGCAGCCAAGTTAAAAGCGGGGCCTACGAGCAGTACTTC
CASSQVKSGAYEQYF
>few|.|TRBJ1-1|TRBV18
TGTGCCAGCATCCTTACAGTGAACACTGAAGCTTTCTTT
CASILTVNTEAFF
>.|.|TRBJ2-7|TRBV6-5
TGTGCCAGCAGTCAACGGAGGTCCATGACTGCTGAGCAGTACTTC
CASSQRRSMTAEQYF
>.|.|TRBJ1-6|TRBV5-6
TGTGCCAGCAGCGGGGGGGGTCTGAGCTCCTATAATTCACCCCTCCACTTT
CASSGGGLSSYNSPLHF
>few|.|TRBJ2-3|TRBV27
TGTGCCAGCAGTCCCCAACAGGTCCTAGGCGCAGATACGCAGTATTTT
CASSPQQVLGADTQYF
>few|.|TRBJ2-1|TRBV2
TGTGCCAGCAGTGACGACAGCATAATACCCAATGAGCAGTTCTTC
CASSDDSIIPNEQFF
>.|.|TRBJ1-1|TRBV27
TGTGCCAGCAGTCCACAGGGATTGAACACTGAAGCTTTCTTT
CASSPQGLNTEAFF
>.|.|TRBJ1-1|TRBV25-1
TGTGCCAGCAGGACAGTGAACACTGAAGCTTTCTTT
CASRTVNTEAFF
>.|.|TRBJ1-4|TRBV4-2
TGTGCCAGCAGCGTAACTCCCATCTGGACAGAGTGGGAAAAACTGTTTTTT
CASSVTPIWTEWEKLFF
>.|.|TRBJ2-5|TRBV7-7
TGTGCCAGCGGGGAGGAGATTGGGACCCAGTACTTC
CASGEEIGTQYF
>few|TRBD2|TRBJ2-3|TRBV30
TGTGCCTGGACGGGACTAATACCTAGCACAGATACGCAGTATTTT
CAWTGLIPSTDTQYF
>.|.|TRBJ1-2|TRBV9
TGTGCCAGCAGGGGGAGGGCTGGCTACACCTTC
CASRGRAGYTF
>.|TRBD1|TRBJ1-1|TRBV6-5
TGTGCCAGCAGAGAGACAGGGAGTTTTGGCGCTTTCTTT
CASRETGSFGAFF